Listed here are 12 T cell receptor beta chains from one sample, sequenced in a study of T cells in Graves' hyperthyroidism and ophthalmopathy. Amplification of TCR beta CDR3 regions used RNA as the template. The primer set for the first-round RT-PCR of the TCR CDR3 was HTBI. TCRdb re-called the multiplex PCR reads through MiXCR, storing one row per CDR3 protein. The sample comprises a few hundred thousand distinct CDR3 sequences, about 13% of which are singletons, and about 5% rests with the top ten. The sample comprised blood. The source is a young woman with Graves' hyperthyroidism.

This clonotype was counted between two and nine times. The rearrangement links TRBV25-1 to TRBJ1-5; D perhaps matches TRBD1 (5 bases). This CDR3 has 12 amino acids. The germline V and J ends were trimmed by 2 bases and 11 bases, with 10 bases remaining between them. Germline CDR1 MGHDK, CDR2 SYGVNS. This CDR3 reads CASSETGGTQHF. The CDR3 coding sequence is TGTGCCAGCAGTGAAACGGGGGGGACCCAGCATTTT. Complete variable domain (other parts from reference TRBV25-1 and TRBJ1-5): EADIYQTPRYLVIGTGKKITLECSQTMGHDKMYWYQQDPGMELHLIHYSYGVNSTEKGDLSSESTVSRIRTEHFPLTLESARPSHTSQYLCASSETGGTQHFGDGTRLSIL.

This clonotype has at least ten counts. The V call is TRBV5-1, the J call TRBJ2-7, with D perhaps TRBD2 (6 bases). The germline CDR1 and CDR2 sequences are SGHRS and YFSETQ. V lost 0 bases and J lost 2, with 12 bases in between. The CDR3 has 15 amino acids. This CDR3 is CASSLAEAGTYEQYF. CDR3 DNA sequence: TGCGCCAGCAGCTTGGCCGAGGCGGGGACCTACGAGCAGTACTTC. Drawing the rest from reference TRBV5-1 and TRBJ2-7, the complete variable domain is KAGVTQTPRYLIKTRGQQVTLSCSPISGHRSVSWYQQTPGQGLQFLFEYFSETQRNKGNFPGRFSGRQFSNSRSEMNVSTLELGDSALYLCASSLAEAGTYEQYFGPGTRLTVT.

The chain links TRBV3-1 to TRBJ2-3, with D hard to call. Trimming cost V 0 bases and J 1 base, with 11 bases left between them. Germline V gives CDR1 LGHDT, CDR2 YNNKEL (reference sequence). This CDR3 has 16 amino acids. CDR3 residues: CASSQDLSGGTDTQYF. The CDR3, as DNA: TGTGCCAGCAGCCAAGATCTGAGTGGGGGCACAGATACGCAGTATTTT.

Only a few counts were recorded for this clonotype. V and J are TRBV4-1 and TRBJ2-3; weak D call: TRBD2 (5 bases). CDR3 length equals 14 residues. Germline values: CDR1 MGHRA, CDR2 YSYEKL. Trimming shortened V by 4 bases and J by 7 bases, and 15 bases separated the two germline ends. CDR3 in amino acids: CASSPRVAGYTQYF. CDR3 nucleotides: TGCGCCAGCAGCCCAAGAGTTGCGGGCTATACGCAGTATTTT.

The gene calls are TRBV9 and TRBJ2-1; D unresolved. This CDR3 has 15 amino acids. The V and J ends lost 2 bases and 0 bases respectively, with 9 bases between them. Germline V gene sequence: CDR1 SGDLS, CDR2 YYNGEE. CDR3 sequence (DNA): TGTGCCAGCAGCGTTAGACATAACTCCTACAATGAGCAGTTCTTC. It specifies CASSVRHNSYNEQFF.

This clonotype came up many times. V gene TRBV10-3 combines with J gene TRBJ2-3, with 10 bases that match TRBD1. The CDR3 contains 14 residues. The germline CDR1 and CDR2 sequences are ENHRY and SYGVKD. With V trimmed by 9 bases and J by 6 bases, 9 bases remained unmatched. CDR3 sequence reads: CAITGTGVGDTQYF. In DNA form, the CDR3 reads TGTGCCATAACCGGGACAGGGGTAGGCGATACGCAGTATTTT.

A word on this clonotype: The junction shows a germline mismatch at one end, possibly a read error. The CDR3 DNA sequence: TGTGTCAGCAGCCAAGCGGAGGGATCTTCCACAGATACGCAGTATTTT. This encodes CVSSQAEGSSTDTQYF. V and J are TRBV4-2 and TRBJ2-3; a possible D gene is TRBD2 (6 bases). Germline CDR1 LGHNA, CDR2 YNFKEQ. CDR3 size: 16 residues.

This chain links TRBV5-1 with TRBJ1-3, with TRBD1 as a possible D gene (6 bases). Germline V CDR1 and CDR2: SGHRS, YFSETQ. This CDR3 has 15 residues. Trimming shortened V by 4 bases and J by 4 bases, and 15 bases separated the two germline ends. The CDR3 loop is CASSRGSGTGNTIYF. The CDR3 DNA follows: TGCGCCAGCAGCCGGGGCTCAGGGACAGGAAACACCATATATTTT.

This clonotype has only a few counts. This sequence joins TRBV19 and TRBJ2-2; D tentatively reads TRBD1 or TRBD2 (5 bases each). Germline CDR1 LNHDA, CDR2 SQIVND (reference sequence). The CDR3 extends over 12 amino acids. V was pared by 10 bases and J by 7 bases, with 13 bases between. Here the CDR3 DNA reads TGTGCCACCCTTCGGGGCAGCGGGGAGCTGTTTTTT. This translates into CATLRGSGELFF.

CDR3 bases: TGCAGTGCTAGACGGTCTAATGAAAAACTGTTTTTT. It codes for CSARRSNEKLFF. This sequence joins TRBV20-1 and TRBJ1-4; D not certain. Germline CDR1 is DFQATT and CDR2 is SNEGSKA (reference sequence). V was cut by 2 bases and J by 3 bases, with 4 bases left in between. This CDR3 contains 12 residues.

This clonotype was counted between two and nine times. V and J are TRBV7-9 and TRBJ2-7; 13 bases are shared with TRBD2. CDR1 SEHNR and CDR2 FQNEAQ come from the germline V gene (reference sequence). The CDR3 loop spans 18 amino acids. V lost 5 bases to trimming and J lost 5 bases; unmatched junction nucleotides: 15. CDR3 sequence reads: CASSKRALLAGGQDEQYF. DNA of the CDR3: TGTGCCAGCAGCAAAAGGGCCCTACTAGCGGGAGGGCAGGACGAGCAGTACTTC.

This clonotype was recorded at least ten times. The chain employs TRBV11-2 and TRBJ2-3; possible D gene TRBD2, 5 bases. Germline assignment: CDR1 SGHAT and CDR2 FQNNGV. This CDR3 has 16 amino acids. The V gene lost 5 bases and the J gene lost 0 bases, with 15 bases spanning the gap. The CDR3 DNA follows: TGTGCCAGCAGCAAAGAGGGCGGCGCTAGCACAGATACGCAGTATTTT. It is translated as CASSKEGGASTDTQYF.